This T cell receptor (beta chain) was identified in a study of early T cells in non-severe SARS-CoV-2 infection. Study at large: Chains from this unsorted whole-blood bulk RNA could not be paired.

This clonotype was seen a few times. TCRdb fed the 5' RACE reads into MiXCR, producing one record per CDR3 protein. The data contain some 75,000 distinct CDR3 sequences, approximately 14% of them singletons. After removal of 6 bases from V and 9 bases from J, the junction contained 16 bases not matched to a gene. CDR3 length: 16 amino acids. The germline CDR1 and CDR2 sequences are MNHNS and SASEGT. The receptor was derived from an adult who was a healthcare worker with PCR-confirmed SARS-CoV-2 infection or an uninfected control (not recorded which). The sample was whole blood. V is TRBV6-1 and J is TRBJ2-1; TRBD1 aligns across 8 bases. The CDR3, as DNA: TGTGCCAGCAGGTTGACTTCGGGACAGGTGAAAGTTGAGCAGTTCTTC. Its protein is CASRLTSGQVKVEQFF.